The entry below describes one T cell receptor (beta chain). The entry originates in a study of T cell changes during pregnancy in multiple sclerosis. This CDR3 comprises 14 residues. The junction had 9 bases not matched to a gene; V was cut back by 6 bases and J by 6 bases. Germline V lookup: CDR1 MDHEN, CDR2 SYDVKM. Some clones are missing from TCRdb's copy, which holds only in-frame ones; the method was immunoSEQ multiplex PCR. The sample has about 87,000 clones; around 93% are singletons. Sequenced material: peripheral blood, taken in the third trimester of pregnancy. The V gene is TRBV28, the J gene TRBJ2-7, with 9 bases fitting TRBD1. The TCR was taken from a female donor in good health, enrolled as a control in a pregnancy study. The CDR3 reads CASSYGQGSGEQYF. CDR3 DNA: TGTGCCAGCAGCTACGGACAGGGGTCGGGCGAGCAGTACTTC.